A single sample is the source of the 4 T cell receptor beta chains below, sequenced in a study of cytomegalovirus exposure and HLA in healthy donors. 13 Jbeta primers and 60 Vbeta primers were used for the PCR. Generated by immunoSEQ multiplex PCR, the TCRdb table keeps only in-frame clones and is missing some. This sample carries around 50,000 clones, around 85% of them seen once, and the ten largest clones take approximately 1.5%. The sequencing sample was made of PBMCs. These receptor sequences come from a middle-aged man in good health and CMV-seronegative.

This chain links TRBV5-1 with TRBJ2-5; maybe TRBD1 (5 bases). The germline V gene encodes CDR1 SGHRS and CDR2 YFSETQ. Trimming pared 0 bases from V and 2 bases from J, leaving 8 bases between. The CDR3 runs 14 residues. CDR3 loop: CASSLDRTQETQYF. The CDR3 DNA reads TGCGCCAGCAGCTTGGATCGGACACAAGAGACCCAGTACTTC. Variable domain in full (rest from reference TRBV5-1 and TRBJ2-5): KAGVTQTPRYLIKTRGQQVTLSCSPISGHRSVSWYQQTPGQGLQFLFEYFSETQRNKGNFPGRFSGRQFSNSRSEMNVSTLELGDSALYLCASSLDRTQETQYFGPGTRLLVL.

CDR3 protein: CASEGAHYGYTF. For the CDR3, the DNA is TGTGCCTCAGAGGGGGCCCACTATGGCTACACCTTC. This chain links TRBV19 with TRBJ1-2; the match to TRBD1 covers 7 bases. The J segment lost 3 bases and the V segment lost 11 bases, leaving 6 bases of the junction unmatched. Germline assignment: CDR1 LNHDA and CDR2 SQIVND (reference sequence). This CDR3 has 12 amino acids. The whole variable domain, remainder taken from reference TRBV19 and TRBJ1-2, is DGGITQSPKYLFRKEGQNVTLSCEQNLNHDAMYWYRQDPGQGLRLIYYSQIVNDFQKGDIAEGYSVSREKKESFPLTVTSAQKNPTAFYLCASEGAHYGYTFGSGTRLTVV.

The genes are TRBV30 and TRBJ1-2; D ambiguous. The V and J ends lost 5 bases and 0 bases respectively, with 4 bases between them. The CDR3 runs to 11 residues. CDR1 GTSNPN and CDR2 SVGIG come from the germline V gene (reference sequence). The CDR3, as DNA: TGTGCCTGGGGCACTAACTATGGCTACACCTTC. Its protein is CAWGTNYGYTF.

In its sample, this clone was seen a few times. The J gene is TRBJ1-1, the V gene TRBV6-6; 10 bases line up with TRBD1. The CDR3 is 15 amino acids. V trimming: 5 bases; J trimming: 0 bases; junction bases outside the gene matches: 3. Germline lookup yields CDR1 MNHNY and CDR2 SVGAGI (reference sequence). The CDR3 DNA follows: TGTGCCAGCAGTCTGGACAGGGGGATGAACACTGAAGCTTTCTTT. Translated: CASSLDRGMNTEAFF.